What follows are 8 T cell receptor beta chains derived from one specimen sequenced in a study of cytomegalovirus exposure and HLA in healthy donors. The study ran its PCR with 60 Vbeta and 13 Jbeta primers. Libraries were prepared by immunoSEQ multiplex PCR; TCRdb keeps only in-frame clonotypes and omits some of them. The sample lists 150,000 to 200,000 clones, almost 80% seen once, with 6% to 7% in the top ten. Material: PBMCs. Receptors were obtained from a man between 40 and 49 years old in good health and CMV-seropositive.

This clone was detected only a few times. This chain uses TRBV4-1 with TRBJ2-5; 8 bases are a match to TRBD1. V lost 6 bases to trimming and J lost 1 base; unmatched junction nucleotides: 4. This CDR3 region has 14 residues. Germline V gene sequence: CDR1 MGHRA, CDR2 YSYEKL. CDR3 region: CASRRTGGQETQYF. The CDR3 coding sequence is TGCGCCAGCAGACGTACAGGGGGCCAAGAGACCCAGTACTTC.

CDR3 in DNA: TGTGCCAGCAGCTCCCCGGGAGACGGAAAAGGGTCCTACGAGCAGTACTTC. Encoded protein: CASSSPGDGKGSYEQYF. The chain recombines TRBV28 with TRBJ2-7, with a possible D match to TRBD2 (6 bases). Germline-derived CDR1 and CDR2 are MDHEN and SYDVKM. Trimming removed 6 bases from V and 1 base from J, with 22 bases in between. The CDR3 is 17 amino acids.

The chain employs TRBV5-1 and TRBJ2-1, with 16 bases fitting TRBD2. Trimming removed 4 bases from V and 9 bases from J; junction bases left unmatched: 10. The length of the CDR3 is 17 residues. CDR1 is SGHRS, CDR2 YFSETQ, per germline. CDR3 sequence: CASSPGLAGGPNSEQFF. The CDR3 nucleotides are TGCGCCAGCAGCCCGGGACTAGCGGGAGGGCCGAATTCTGAGCAGTTCTTC.

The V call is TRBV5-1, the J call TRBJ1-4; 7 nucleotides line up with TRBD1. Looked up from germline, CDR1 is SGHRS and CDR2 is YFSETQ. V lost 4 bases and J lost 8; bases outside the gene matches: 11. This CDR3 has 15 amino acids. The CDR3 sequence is CASSTVAGQQEKLFF. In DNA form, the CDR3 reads TGCGCCAGCAGCACCGTAGCGGGACAGCAGGAAAAACTGTTTTTT.

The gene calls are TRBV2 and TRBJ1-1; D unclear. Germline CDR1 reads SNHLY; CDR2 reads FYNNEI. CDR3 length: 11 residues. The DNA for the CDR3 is TGTGTGGAGCAAGGGAACACTGAAGCTTTCTTT. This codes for CVEQGNTEAFF.

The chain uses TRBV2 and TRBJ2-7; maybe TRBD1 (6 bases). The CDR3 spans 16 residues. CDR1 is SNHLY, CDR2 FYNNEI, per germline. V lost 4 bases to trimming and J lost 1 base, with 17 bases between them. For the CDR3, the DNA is TGTGCCAGCAGTGGGGAAATGGGGGACACGTCCTACGAGCAGTACTTC. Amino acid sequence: CASSGEMGDTSYEQYF.

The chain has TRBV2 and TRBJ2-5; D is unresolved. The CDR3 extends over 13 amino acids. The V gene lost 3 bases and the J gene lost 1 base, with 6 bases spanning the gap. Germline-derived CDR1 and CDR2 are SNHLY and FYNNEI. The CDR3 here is CASSDWAQETQYF. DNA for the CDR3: TGTGCCAGCAGTGATTGGGCCCAAGAGACCCAGTACTTC.

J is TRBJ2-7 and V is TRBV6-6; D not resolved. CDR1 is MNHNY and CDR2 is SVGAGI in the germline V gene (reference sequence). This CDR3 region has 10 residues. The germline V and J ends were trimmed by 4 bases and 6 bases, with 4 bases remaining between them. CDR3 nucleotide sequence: TGTGCCAGCAGTTCAGGCGAGCAGTACTTC. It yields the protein CASSSGEQYF.